This TCR beta chain was recorded in a study of cytomegalovirus exposure and HLA in healthy donors. Study conclusions and caveats: Later analysis associated a missense DCLRE1C variant with TCR beta V- and J-gene trimming. Association with HLA alleles at 0.05 false discovery rate was found for 15,000 to 20,000 TCR beta sequences in a later analysis. Most sequenced TCRs were rare (though some public TCRs occurred in many donors).

CDR3 size: 15 residues. The V segment lost 1 base and the J segment 4 bases; nucleotides outside the gene matches: 5. From germline, CDR1 is MGHDK and CDR2 SYGVNS. 60 Vbeta and 13 Jbeta primers were used in PCR. This table comes from immunoSEQ multiplex PCR, and its TCRdb copy is limited to in-frame clones, with some not included. The top ten hold approximately 1.2% of the sample, which has fewer than 200,000 clones, approximately 82% seen once. This clone was counted between two and nine times. Antigen specificity is unknown. The source of this sequence is a girl aged 2-10 years in good health and CMV-seropositive. The V and J genes are TRBV25-1 and TRBJ2-7, with TRBD1 matching over 9 bases. The specimen sequenced was PBMCs. DNA of the CDR3: TGTGCCAGCAGTGAATCTAGGGACAGGGATTACGAGCAGTACTTC. This sequence encodes CASSESRDRDYEQYF.